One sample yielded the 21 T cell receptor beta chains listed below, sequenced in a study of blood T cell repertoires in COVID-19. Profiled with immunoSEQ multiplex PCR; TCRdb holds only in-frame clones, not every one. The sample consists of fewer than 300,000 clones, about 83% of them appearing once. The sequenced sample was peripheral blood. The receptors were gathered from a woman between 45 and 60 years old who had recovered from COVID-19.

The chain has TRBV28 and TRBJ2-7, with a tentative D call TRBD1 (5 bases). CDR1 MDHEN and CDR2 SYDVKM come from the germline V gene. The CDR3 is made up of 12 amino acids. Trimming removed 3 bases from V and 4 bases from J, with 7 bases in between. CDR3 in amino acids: CASSLKGYEQYF. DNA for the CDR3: TGTGCCAGCAGTTTGAAGGGGTACGAGCAGTACTTC.

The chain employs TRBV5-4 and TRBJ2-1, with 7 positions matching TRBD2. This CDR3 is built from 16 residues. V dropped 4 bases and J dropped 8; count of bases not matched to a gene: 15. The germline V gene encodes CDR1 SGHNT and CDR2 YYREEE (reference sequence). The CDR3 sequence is CASSGNGLEGIYEQFF. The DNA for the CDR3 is TGTGCCAGCAGCGGTAATGGACTAGAAGGTATTTATGAGCAGTTCTTC.

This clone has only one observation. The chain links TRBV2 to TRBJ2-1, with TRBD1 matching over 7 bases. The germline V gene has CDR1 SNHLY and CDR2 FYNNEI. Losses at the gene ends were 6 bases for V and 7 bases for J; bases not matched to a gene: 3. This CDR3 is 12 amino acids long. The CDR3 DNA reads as TGTGCCAGCAGGGGGACAGTTAATGAGCAGTTCTTC. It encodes CASRGTVNEQFF.

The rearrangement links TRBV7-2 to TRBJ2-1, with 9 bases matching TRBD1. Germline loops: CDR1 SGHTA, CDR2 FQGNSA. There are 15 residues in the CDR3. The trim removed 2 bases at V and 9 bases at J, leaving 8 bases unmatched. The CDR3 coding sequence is TGTGCCAGCAGCTTATTACAGGGGGCCCTTGGTGAGCAGTTCTTC. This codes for CASSLLQGALGEQFF.

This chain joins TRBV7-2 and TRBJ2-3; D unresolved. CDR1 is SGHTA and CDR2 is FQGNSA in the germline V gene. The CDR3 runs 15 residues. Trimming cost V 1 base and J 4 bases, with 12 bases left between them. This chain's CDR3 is CASSLVSNNADTQYF. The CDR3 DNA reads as TGTGCCAGCAGCTTAGTTAGCAATAATGCAGATACGCAGTATTTT.

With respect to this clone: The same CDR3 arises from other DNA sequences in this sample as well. The CDR3 loop reads CASSLSAGANYGYTF. The CDR3 coding sequence is TGCGCCAGCAGCTTGTCGGCAGGGGCTAACTATGGCTACACCTTC. This chain links TRBV5-1 with TRBJ1-2, with a weak D call TRBD1 (6 bases). V lost 1 base and J lost 0, with 10 bases in between. The germline CDR1 and CDR2 sequences are SGHRS and YFSETQ. The CDR3 is made up of 15 amino acids.

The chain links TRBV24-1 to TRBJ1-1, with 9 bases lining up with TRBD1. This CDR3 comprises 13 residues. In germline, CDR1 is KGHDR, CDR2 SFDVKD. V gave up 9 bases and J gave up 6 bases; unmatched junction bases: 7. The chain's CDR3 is CATAGTGSAEAFF. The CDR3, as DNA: TGTGCCACCGCCGGGACAGGGAGTGCTGAAGCTTTCTTT.

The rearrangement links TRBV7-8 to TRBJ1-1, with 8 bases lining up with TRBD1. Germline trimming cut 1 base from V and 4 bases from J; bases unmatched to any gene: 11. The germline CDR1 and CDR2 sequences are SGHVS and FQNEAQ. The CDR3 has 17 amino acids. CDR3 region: CASSLGTGGGFGTEAFF. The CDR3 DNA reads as TGTGCCAGCAGCTTAGGAACAGGGGGAGGTTTTGGCACTGAAGCTTTCTTT.

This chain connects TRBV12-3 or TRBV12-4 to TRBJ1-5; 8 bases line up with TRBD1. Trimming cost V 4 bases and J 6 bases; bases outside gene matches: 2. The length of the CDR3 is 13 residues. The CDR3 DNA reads TGTGCCAGCAGTTCTCAGGGGGCTCAGCCCCAGCATTTT. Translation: CASSSQGAQPQHF.

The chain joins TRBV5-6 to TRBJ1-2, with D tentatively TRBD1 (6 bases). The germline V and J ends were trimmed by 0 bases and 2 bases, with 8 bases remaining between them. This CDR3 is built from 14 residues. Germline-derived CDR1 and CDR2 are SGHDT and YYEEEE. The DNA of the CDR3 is TGTGCCAGCAGCTTGGTACAGGGCAACTATGGCTACACCTTC. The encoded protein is CASSLVQGNYGYTF.

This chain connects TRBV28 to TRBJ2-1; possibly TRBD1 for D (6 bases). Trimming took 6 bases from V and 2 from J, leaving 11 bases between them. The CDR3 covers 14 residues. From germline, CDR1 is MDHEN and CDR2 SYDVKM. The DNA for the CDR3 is TGTGCCAGCAGCCCGACAGGCCCCTACAATGAGCAGTTCTTC. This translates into CASSPTGPYNEQFF.

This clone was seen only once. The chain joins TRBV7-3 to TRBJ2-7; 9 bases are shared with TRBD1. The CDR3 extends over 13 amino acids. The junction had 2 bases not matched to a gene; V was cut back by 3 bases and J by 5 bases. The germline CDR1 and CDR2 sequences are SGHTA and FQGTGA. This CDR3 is CASSFTGGDEQYF. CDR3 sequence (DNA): TGTGCCAGCAGCTTTACAGGGGGCGACGAGCAGTACTTC.

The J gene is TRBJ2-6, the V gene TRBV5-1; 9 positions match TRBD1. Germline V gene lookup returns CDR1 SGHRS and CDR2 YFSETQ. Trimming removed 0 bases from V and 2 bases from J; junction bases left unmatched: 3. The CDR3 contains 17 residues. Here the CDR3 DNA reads TGCGCCAGCAGCTTGGCCGGGACAGGGCCTGGGGCCAACGTCCTGACTTTC. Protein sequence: CASSLAGTGPGANVLTF.

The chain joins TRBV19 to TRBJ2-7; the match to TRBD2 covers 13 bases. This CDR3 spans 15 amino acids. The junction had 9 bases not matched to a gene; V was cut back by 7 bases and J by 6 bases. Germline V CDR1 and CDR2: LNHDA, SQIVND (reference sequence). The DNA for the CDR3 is TGTGCCAGTACCCCTCAGGGACTAGCGGGATCCGAGCAGTACTTC. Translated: CASTPQGLAGSEQYF.

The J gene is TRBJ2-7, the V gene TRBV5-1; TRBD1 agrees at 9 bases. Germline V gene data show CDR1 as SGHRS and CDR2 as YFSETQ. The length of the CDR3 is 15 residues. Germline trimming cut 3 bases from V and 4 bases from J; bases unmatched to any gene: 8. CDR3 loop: CASSYTGGPEYEQYF. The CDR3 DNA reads TGCGCCAGCAGCTACACAGGGGGCCCGGAATACGAGCAGTACTTC.

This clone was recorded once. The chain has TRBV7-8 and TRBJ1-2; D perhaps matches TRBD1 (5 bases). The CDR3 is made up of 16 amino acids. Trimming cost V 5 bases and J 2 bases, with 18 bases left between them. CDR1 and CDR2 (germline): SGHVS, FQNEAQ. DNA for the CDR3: TGTGCCAGCAGCCCGACGGGAGGGGCTGGAAACTATGGCTACACCTTC. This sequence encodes CASSPTGGAGNYGYTF.

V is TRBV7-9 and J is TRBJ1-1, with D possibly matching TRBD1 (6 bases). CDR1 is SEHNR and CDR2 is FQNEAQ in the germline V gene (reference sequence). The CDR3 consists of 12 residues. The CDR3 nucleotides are TGTGCTAGCCAGGGGCTGAGCACTGAAGCTTTCTTT. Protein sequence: CASQGLSTEAFF.

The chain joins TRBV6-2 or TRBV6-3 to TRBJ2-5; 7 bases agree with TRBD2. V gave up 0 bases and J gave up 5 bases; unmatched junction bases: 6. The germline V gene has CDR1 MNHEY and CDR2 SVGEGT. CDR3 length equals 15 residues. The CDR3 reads CASSYSETSLETQYF. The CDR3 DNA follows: TGTGCCAGCAGTTACTCGGAGACTAGCCTGGAGACCCAGTACTTC.

CDR3: CASSQDREGRYEQYF. The DNA of the CDR3 is TGTGCCAGCAGCCAAGATAGGGAGGGTAGATACGAGCAGTACTTC. This chain uses TRBV3-1 (or the pseudogene TRBV3-2) with TRBJ2-7, with TRBD2 identical over 7 bases. J lost 4 bases, V lost 0 bases, and 6 bases had no gene match. CDR1 LGHDT and CDR2 YNNKEL come from the germline V gene (reference sequence). This CDR3 region has 15 residues.

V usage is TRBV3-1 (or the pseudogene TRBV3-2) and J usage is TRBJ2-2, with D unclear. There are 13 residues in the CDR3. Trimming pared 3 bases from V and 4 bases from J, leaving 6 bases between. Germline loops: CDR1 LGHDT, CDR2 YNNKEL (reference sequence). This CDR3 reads CASSHDSTGELFF. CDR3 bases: TGTGCCAGCAGCCATGATAGCACCGGGGAGCTGTTTTTT.

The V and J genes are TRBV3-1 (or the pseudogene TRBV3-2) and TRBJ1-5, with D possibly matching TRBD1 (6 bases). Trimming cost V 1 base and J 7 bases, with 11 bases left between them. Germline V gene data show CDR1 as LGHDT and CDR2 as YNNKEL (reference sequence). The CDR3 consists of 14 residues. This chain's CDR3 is CASSQAGVFQPQHF. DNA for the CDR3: TGTGCCAGCAGCCAAGCAGGGGTTTTCCAGCCCCAGCATTTT.